Listed here are 9 T cell receptor beta chains from one sample, sequenced in a study of long-term antiretroviral therapy in people with HIV. Sequencing relied on immunoSEQ assay v3.0, run at survey level. Clones were read by immunoSEQ multiplex PCR, and TCRdb kept only the in-frame ones, dropping some. The sample records roughly 28,000 clones, roughly 92% being singletons. The sample in question was unsorted PBMCs, obtained 3.1 years after starting antiretroviral therapy. The receptors stem from a man aged 18 to 29 with HIV.

The chain recombines TRBV9 with TRBJ1-1; maybe TRBD1 (6 bases). CDR1 is SGDLS, CDR2 YYNGEE, per germline. V was clipped by 0 bases and J by 6 bases, with 12 bases between them. The CDR3 runs to 14 residues. The CDR3 region has the DNA TGTGCCAGCAGCGTAGGGGGGGCCGAGGCTGAAGCTTTCTTT. Protein: CASSVGGAEAEAFF.

CDR3 DNA: TGTGCCAGCAGTTATTGGGACTACATCACAGATACGCAGTATTTT. Amino acid sequence: CASSYWDYITDTQYF. The chain uses TRBV6-6 and TRBJ2-3; 7 bases align to TRBD2. Germline trimming cut 3 bases from V and 2 bases from J; bases unmatched to any gene: 5. This CDR3 is built from 15 residues. The V gene's germline CDR1 is MNHNY and CDR2 SVGAGI (reference sequence).

The V call is TRBV30, the J call TRBJ2-5; perhaps TRBD2 as D (5 bases). There are 14 residues in the CDR3. CDR1 is GTSNPN, CDR2 SVGIG, per germline (reference sequence). V lost 7 bases, J lost 4 bases, and 19 bases lay in between. The CDR3 sequence is CASLDPADSETQYF. For the CDR3, the DNA is TGTGCCTCCCTAGATCCAGCGGATTCAGAGACCCAGTACTTC.

The V call is TRBV4-3, the J call TRBJ2-1; TRBD2 agrees at 9 bases. V lost 2 bases and J lost 4; bases outside the gene matches: 6. The CDR3 is 16 amino acids. In germline, CDR1 is LGHNA, CDR2 YSLEER. The CDR3 spells CASSQRAGGVYNEQFF. CDR3 DNA sequence: TGCGCCAGCAGCCAAAGGGCGGGGGGGGTTTACAATGAGCAGTTCTTC.

The chain joins TRBV27 to TRBJ1-2; the D gene is possibly TRBD1 (5 bases). The germline V gene has CDR1 MNHEY and CDR2 SMNVEV (reference sequence). This CDR3 spans 12 amino acids. V was trimmed by 5 bases and J by 7 bases, leaving 11 bases between them. The CDR3 region is CASSGARVGYTF. CDR3 nucleotides: TGTGCCAGCAGTGGAGCCAGGGTTGGCTACACCTTC.

This CDR3 reads CASSIQGSYGYTF. The DNA for the CDR3 is TGTGCCAGTAGTATCCAGGGTAGCTATGGCTACACCTTC. This chain joins TRBV19 and TRBJ1-2, with a possible D match to TRBD1 (5 bases). V was cut by 3 bases and J by 4 bases, with 9 bases left in between. Germline lookup yields CDR1 LNHDA and CDR2 SQIVND (reference sequence). This CDR3 contains 13 residues.

The rearrangement uses TRBV19 and TRBJ1-2; no firm D call. CDR1 and CDR2 (germline): LNHDA, SQIVND (reference sequence). The CDR3 extends over 14 amino acids. The V gene lost 2 bases and the J gene lost 14 bases, with 21 bases spanning the gap. CDR3 in amino acids: CASSIMGILIPPTF. In DNA, the CDR3 is TGTGCCAGTAGTATAATGGGGATACTAATTCCCCCTACCTTC.

This chain joins TRBV19 and TRBJ2-2; tentatively, D is TRBD2 (6 bases). The CDR3 consists of 13 residues. The V end was cut by 5 bases, the J end by 6 bases, with 10 bases between. Germline CDR1 reads LNHDA; CDR2 reads SQIVND (reference sequence). The CDR3 reads CASSPRDSGELFF. The CDR3 region has the DNA TGTGCCAGTAGTCCACGGGACTCCGGGGAGCTGTTTTTT.

The count of this clone is one. The gene calls are TRBV19 and TRBJ1-1; 7 bases are a match to TRBD1. The trim removed 7 bases at V and 0 bases at J, leaving 5 bases unmatched. The CDR3 has 14 residues. CDR1 LNHDA and CDR2 SQIVND come from the germline V gene (reference sequence). The CDR3 spells CASIDRDMNTEAFF. The CDR3 coding sequence is TGTGCCAGTATCGACAGGGACATGAACACTGAAGCTTTCTTT.